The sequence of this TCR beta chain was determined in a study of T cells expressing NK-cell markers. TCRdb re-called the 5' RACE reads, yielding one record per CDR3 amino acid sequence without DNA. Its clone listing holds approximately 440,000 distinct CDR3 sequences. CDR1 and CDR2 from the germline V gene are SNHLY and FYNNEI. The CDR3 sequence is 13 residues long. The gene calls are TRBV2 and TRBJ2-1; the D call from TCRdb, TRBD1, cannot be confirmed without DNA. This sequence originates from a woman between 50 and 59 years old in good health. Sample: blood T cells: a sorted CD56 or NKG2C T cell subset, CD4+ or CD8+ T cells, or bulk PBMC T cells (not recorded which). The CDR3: CASMTGTYNEQFF.